This TCR beta chain was observed in a study of cytotoxic CD8 clonotypes in ibrutinib-treated CLL. The study's findings and limits: At baseline, clonality was higher than in age-matched healthy donors and correlated with CD8+ counts. Samples were collected at differing times from sustained-remission and progressing patients.

Produced via immunoSEQ multiplex PCR; TCRdb's table is partial and in-frame only. The sample lists some 63,000 clones; around nine tenths were seen once. With 1 base clipped from V and 2 bases from J, the junction kept 7 bases outside the gene matches. Germline V lookup: CDR1 SGHNT, CDR2 YENEEA. This CDR3 spans 17 amino acids. About this clone itself: The antigen is undetermined.

V usage is TRBV11-3 and J usage is TRBJ2-3; TRBD2 matches at 9 bases. The source is a human donor with chronic lymphocytic leukemia. Sample: PBMCs, taken after 12 months of ibrutinib treatment. The CDR3 spells CASSLGVASGDTDTQYF. Here the CDR3 DNA reads TGTGCCAGCAGCTTAGGTGTTGCTAGCGGGGACACAGATACGCAGTATTTT.